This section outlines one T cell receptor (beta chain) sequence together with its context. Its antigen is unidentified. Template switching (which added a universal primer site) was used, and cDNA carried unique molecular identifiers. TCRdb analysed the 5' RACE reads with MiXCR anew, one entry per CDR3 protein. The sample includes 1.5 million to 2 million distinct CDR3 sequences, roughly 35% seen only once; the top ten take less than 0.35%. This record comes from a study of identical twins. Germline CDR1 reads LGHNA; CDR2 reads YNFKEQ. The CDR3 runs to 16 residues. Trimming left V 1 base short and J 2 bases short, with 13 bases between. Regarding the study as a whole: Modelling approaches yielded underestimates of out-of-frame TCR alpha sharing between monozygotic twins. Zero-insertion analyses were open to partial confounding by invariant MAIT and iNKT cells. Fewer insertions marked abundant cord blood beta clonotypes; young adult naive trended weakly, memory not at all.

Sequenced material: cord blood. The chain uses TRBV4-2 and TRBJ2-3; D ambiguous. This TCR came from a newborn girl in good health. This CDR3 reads CASSQVNSPFTDTQYF. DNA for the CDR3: TGTGCCAGCAGCCAAGTGAACAGTCCCTTCACAGATACGCAGTATTTT.